The rows below give T cell receptor beta chains drawn from one sample of a study of post-analysis software for immune sequencing data. TCRdb processed the PCR reads anew with MiXCR; each CDR3 protein has one entry. The sample shows roughly 200,000 distinct CDR3 sequences, 25% to 30% of them seen only once. The sequencing sample was made of blood. These receptor sequences come from a girl aged 2 to 17 with multiple sclerosis. CDR3s include the opening cysteine and the closing phenylalanine or tryptophan. A D gene is named only where the DNA matches it firmly. Size values are once, few and many counts, or a class for expanded clones, and some rows have none.

d_call,j_call,v_call,clone_size,cdr3_nt,cdr3_aa
-,TRBJ2-3,TRBV29-1,-,TGCAGCGTTGAGGTTGGAGGGGGGTTCACAGATACGCAGTATTTT,CSVEVGGGFTDTQYF
TRBD2,TRBJ2-1,TRBV20-1,many,TGCAGCGCTAGGGGCGGGAGCTCCTACAATGAGCAGTTCTTC,CSARGGSSYNEQFF
-,TRBJ1-1,TRBV6-5,-,TGTGCCGGCAGTTCCCACGGTGGGTTCCGTGATCCTGAAGCTTTCTTT,CAGSSHGGFRDPEAFF
-,TRBJ2-1,TRBV7-8,-,TGTGCCAGCAGCCCTCAAGGGGGGCCGTACAATGAGCAGTTCTTC,CASSPQGGPYNEQFF
TRBD2,TRBJ2-3,TRBV12-3/TRBV12-4,many,TGTGCCAGCAGACCCGGACTAGCGGGAGTAGGTGGGACAGATACGCAGTATTTT,CASRPGLAGVGGTDTQYF
-,TRBJ1-1,TRBV7-2,-,TGTGCCAGCAGCTTACATCGTCGGACTGAAGCTTTCTTT,CASSLHRRTEAFF
-,TRBJ2-2,TRBV11-2,once,TGTGCCAGCAGGAGGCCTGCAACCGGGGAGCTGTTTTTT,CASRRPATGELFF
-,TRBJ1-6,TRBV20-1,few,TGCAGTGCTAGACCCGGGGGGGGCTCGGGGTATAATTCACCCCTCCACTTT,CSARPGGGSGYNSPLHF
TRBD2,TRBJ2-1,TRBV7-3,-,TGTGCCAGCAGCCGGGCGGGGGGGCCCAACAATGAGCAGTTCTTC,CASSRAGGPNNEQFF
TRBD1,TRBJ1-2,TRBV6-5,-,TGTGCCAGCACCCTCTCGGGACAGGGCTACACCTTC,CASTLSGQGYTF
-,TRBJ1-2,TRBV12-3/TRBV12-4,few,TGTGCCAGCACCCGGGCTAACTATGGCTACACCTTC,CASTRANYGYTF
-,TRBJ1-6,TRBV4-1,many,TGCGCCAGCAGCCAAGATAACGGCTGGCGGGTTTTGGATTCACCCCTCCACTTT,CASSQDNGWRVLDSPLHF
-,TRBJ1-1,TRBV30,few,TGTGCCTGGAAGTTGAAGGGGGTCGGCCTGAACACTGAAGCTTTCTTT,CAWKLKGVGLNTEAFF
-,TRBJ2-1,TRBV2,-,TGTGCCAGCAGTGAGGATGAGACGGGGGAGCAGTTCTTC,CASSEDETGEQFF
-,TRBJ2-7,TRBV20-1,many,TGCAGAGGGGATCGGGACTTCAACGAGCAGTACTTC,CRGDRDFNEQYF
-,TRBJ1-1,TRBV29-1,many,TGCAGCGCCCAAGGACAGAAGATTAACACTGAAGCTTTCTTT,CSAQGQKINTEAFF
TRBD1,TRBJ2-2,TRBV5-1,-,TGCGCCAGCAGCCGACAGGGGTTGGACACCGGGGAGCTGTTTTTT,CASSRQGLDTGELFF
TRBD2,TRBJ2-1,TRBV5-1,few,TGCGCCAGCAGCCCCGGGACTAGCGGGATTCGACTGGGCAATGAGCAGTTCTTC,CASSPGTSGIRLGNEQFF
TRBD1,TRBJ2-7,TRBV5-1,-,TGTGCCAGCAGCCCCCCGGGACAGGGCTACGAGCAGTACTTC,CASSPPGQGYEQYF
-,TRBJ2-5,TRBV20-1,many,TGCAGACCCCCCGGACGGCGGTACCAAGAGACCCAGTACTTC,CRPPGRRYQETQYF
TRBD1,TRBJ2-5,TRBV27,few,TGTGCCAGCAGTTCAACAGGGGACGGAAAGACCCAGTACTTC,CASSSTGDGKTQYF
-,TRBJ2-1,TRBV11-2,-,TGTGCCAGCAGCTCAAAAGGGGTTAATGAGCAGTTCTTC,CASSSKGVNEQFF
TRBD2,TRBJ2-1,TRBV12-3/TRBV12-4,many,TGTGCCAGCAGTTTAGCGCAGGGGCGGGGGGGCCGCAATGAGCAGTTCTTC,CASSLAQGRGGRNEQFF
-,TRBJ1-5,TRBV12-3/TRBV12-4,-,TGTGCCAGCAGTTTTGGGGGGCAGGGTCAGCCCCAGCATTTT,CASSFGGQGQPQHF